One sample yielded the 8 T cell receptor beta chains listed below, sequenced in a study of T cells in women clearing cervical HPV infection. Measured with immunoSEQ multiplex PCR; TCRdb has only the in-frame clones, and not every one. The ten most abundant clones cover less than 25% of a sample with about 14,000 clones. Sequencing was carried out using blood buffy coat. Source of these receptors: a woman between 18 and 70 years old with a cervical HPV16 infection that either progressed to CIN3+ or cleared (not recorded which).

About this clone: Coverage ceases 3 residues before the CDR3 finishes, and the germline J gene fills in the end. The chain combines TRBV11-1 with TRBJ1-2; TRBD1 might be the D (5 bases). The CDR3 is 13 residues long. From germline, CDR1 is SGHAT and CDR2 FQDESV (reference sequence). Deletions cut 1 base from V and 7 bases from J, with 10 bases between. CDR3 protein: CASSLGGRSGYTF. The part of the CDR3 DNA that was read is TGTGCCAGCAGCTTAGGGGGCAGGTCTGGC. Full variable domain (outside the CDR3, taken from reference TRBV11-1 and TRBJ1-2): EAEVAQSPRYKITEKSQAVAFWCDPISGHATLYWYRQILGQGPELLVQFQDESVVDDSQLPKDRFSAERLKGVDSTLKIQPAELGDSAMYLCASSLGGRSGYTFGSGTRLTVV.

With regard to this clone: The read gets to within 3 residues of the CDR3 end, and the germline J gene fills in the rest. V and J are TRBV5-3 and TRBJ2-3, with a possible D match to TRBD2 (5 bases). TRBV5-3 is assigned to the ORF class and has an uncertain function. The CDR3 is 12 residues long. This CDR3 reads CARSYQRQPQYF. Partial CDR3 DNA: TGTGCCAGAAGCTACCAGCGGCAGCCG.

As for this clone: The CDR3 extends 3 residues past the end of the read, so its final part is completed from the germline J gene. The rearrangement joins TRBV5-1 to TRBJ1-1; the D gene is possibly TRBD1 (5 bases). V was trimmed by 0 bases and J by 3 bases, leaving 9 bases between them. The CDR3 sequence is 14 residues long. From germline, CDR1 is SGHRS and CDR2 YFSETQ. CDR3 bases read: TGCGCCAGCAGCTTGGACGGGGGGGACACTGAA. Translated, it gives CASSLDGGDTE. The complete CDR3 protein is CASSLDGGDTEAFF.

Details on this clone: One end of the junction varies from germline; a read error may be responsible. The covered CDR3 bases are TGCAGTGCTGGAGATCGACGGGTGAGCTCCTACGAG. Amino acids: CSAGDRRVSSYE. The full CDR3 reads CSAGDRRVSSYEQYF. J is TRBJ2-7 and V is TRBV20-1; the D is unclear. The missing CDR3 end, 3 residues past where the read stops, is filled in from the germline J gene. Germline V lookup: CDR1 DFQATT, CDR2 SNEGSKA (reference sequence). The CDR3 spans 15 residues.

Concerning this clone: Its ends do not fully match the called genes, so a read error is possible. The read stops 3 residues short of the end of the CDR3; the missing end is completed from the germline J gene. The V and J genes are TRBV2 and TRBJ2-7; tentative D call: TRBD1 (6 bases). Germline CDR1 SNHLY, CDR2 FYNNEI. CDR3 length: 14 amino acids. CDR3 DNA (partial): TGTGCCAGCACCCCCCGCGGACAGTCCTGCGAG. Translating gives CASTPRGQSCE. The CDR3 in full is CASTPRGQSCEQYF.

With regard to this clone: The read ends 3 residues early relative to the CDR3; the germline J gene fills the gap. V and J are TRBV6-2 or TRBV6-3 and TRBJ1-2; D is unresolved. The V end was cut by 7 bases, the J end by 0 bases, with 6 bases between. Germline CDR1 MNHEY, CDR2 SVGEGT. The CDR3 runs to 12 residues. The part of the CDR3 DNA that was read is TGTGCCAGCACCAGGACTAACTATGGC. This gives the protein CASTRTNYG. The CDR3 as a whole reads CASTRTNYGYTF.

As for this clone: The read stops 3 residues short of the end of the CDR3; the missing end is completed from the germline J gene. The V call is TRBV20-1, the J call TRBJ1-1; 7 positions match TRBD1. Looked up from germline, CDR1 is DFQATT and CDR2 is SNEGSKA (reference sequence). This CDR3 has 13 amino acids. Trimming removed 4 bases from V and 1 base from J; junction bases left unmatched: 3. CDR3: CSAKGGANTEAFF. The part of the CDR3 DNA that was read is TGCAGTGCTAAAGGGGGCGCGAACACTGAA.

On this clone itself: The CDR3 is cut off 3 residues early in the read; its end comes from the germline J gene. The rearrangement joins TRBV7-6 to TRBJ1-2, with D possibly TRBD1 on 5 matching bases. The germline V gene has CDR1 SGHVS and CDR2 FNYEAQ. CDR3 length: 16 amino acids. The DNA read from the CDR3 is TGTGCCAGCAGCCCCAGACCGGGACTAGCCTCAGATACC. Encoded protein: CASSPRPGLASDT. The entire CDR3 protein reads CASSPRPGLASDTYTF.